This passage covers 24 T cell receptor beta chains from one sample sequenced in a study of blood T cell repertoires in COVID-19. Using immunoSEQ multiplex PCR, the repertoire was profiled, and TCRdb retains in-frame clones only, with some absent. The sample holds under 450,000 clones, 70% to 90% seen once. Sequenced: peripheral blood. Every receptor here comes from a woman aged 40 to 50 with COVID-19, enrolled during active disease.

The chain couples TRBV9 to TRBJ1-2; 7 bases map to TRBD1. Germline V CDR1 and CDR2: SGDLS, YYNGEE. There are 14 residues in the CDR3. Unmatched junction bases numbered 8, after V lost 4 bases and J lost 5 bases. The CDR3 bases are TGTGCCAGCAGCCCCCGGACAGGTCAATATGGCTACACCTTC. Its protein is CASSPRTGQYGYTF.

The genes are TRBV3-1 (or the pseudogene TRBV3-2) and TRBJ1-1; 10 bases map to TRBD1. The CDR3 has 14 residues. In germline, CDR1 is LGHDT, CDR2 YNNKEL (reference sequence). Trimming at V came to 1 base and at J to 11 bases, leaving 7 bases not matched to a gene. The CDR3 coding sequence is TGTGCCAGCAGCCAAGGGACAGGGGGATTTATGGCTTTCTTT. Encoded protein: CASSQGTGGFMAFF.

In DNA, the CDR3 is TGTGCCAGTAGTGTCGCAGGGGTGGGGGATACGCAGTATTTT. Translation: CASSVAGVGDTQYF. V usage is TRBV19 and J usage is TRBJ2-3; D perhaps matches TRBD1 (6 bases). CDR3 size: 14 residues. Germline V CDR1 and CDR2: LNHDA, SQIVND (reference sequence). The V end lost 5 bases, the J end lost 6 bases, and 15 bases lay between the germline ends. Combining the CDR3 with reference TRBV19 and TRBJ2-3 gives the whole variable domain DGGITQSPKYLFRKEGQNVTLSCEQNLNHDAMYWYRQDPGQGLRLIYYSQIVNDFQKGDIAEGYSVSREKKESFPLTVTSAQKNPTAFYLCASSVAGVGDTQYFGPGTRLTVL.

The CDR3 region has the DNA TGTGCCAGCAGTTATCGCAGGGCCTACGAGCAGTACTTC. Amino acid sequence: CASSYRRAYEQYF. This sequence joins TRBV6-5 and TRBJ2-7; D might be TRBD1 (5 bases). The CDR3 covers 13 residues. The V and J ends lost 3 bases and 2 bases respectively, with 8 bases between them. Looked up from germline, CDR1 is MNHEY and CDR2 is SVGAGI.

V usage is TRBV6-2 or TRBV6-3 and J usage is TRBJ1-1; no reliable D call. V gave up 4 bases and J gave up 1 base, with 10 bases separating them. Germline assignment: CDR1 MNHEY and CDR2 SVGEGT. The CDR3 extends over 14 amino acids. The CDR3 sequence: CASSLVRENTEAFF. CDR3 sequence (DNA): TGTGCCAGCAGTTTAGTCCGGGAGAACACTGAAGCTTTCTTT.

This sequence joins TRBV27 and TRBJ1-5; 8 bases map to TRBD1. This CDR3 is 15 amino acids long. The trim removed 3 bases at V and 5 bases at J, leaving 6 bases unmatched. Germline V gene data show CDR1 as MNHEY and CDR2 as SMNVEV (reference sequence). The CDR3: CASSFGRGHDQPQHF. CDR3 DNA: TGTGCCAGCAGTTTCGGCAGGGGGCACGATCAGCCCCAGCATTTT.

The chain links TRBV2 to TRBJ1-1, with D unclear. The CDR3 is 13 amino acids. Germline V gives CDR1 SNHLY, CDR2 FYNNEI. V lost 6 bases and J lost 0, with 8 bases in between. The CDR3 loop reads CASRQEMNTEAFF. CDR3 in DNA: TGTGCCAGCAGGCAAGAGATGAACACTGAAGCTTTCTTT.

The J gene is TRBJ2-3, the V gene TRBV5-1; 7 bases agree with TRBD2. This CDR3 has 17 residues. Germline trimming cut 3 bases from V and 0 bases from J; bases unmatched to any gene: 10. Germline V gene lookup returns CDR1 SGHRS and CDR2 YFSETQ. CDR3 residues: CASSSELAHTSTDTQYF. As DNA, the CDR3 is TGCGCCAGCAGCTCGGAACTAGCGCACACTAGCACAGATACGCAGTATTTT.

The chain couples TRBV5-1 to TRBJ2-7, with TRBD1 matching over 7 bases. Germline V gives CDR1 SGHRS, CDR2 YFSETQ. The V and J ends lost 4 bases and 2 bases, in that order; junction bases with no gene match: 6. This CDR3 spans 14 amino acids. This CDR3 is CASSRTGQTYEQYF. The CDR3, as DNA: TGCGCCAGCAGCCGGACAGGTCAAACCTACGAGCAGTACTTC.

This clone showed up just a few times. This chain joins TRBV18 and TRBJ1-5, with a weak D call TRBD1 (5 bases). The CDR3 extends over 15 amino acids. Germline values: CDR1 KGHSH, CDR2 LQKENI. V shed 1 base and J shed 5 bases, with 12 bases lying between them. CDR3 nucleotide sequence: TGTGCCAGCTCACCACTAGCAGGGTTGGATCAGCCCCAGCATTTT. Translation gives CASSPLAGLDQPQHF.

The chain carries TRBV7-2 and TRBJ1-2, with TRBD1 as a possible D gene (6 bases). Germline V gene sequence: CDR1 SGHTA, CDR2 FQGNSA. The CDR3 is 17 amino acids. V was trimmed by 0 bases and J by 0 bases, leaving 14 bases between them. DNA of the CDR3: TGTGCCAGCAGCTTAGCGCCAGGGACACCAGCTAACTATGGCTACACCTTC. This gives the protein CASSLAPGTPANYGYTF. Together with reference TRBV7-2 and TRBJ1-2, the CDR3 gives the full variable domain: GAGVSQSPSNKVTEKGKDVELRCDPISGHTALYWYRQSLGQGLEFLIYFQGNSAPDKSGLPSDRFSAERTGGSVSTLTIQRTQQEDSAVYLCASSLAPGTPANYGYTFGSGTRLTVV.

The chain employs TRBV18 and TRBJ2-1, with 10 bases that match TRBD1. V lost 3 bases, J lost 4 bases, and 6 bases stayed unmatched. The CDR3 has 16 residues. Germline-derived CDR1 and CDR2 are KGHSH and LQKENI. The CDR3, as DNA: TGTGCCAGCTCACCGACCAGGACAGGGGGTTACAATGAGCAGTTCTTC. It specifies CASSPTRTGGYNEQFF.

The chain joins TRBV5-1 to TRBJ2-7; the match to TRBD1 covers 7 bases. Losses at the gene ends were 2 bases for V and 7 bases for J; bases not matched to a gene: 12. The length of the CDR3 is 15 residues. CDR1 is SGHRS and CDR2 is YFSETQ in the germline V gene. CDR3 sequence reads: CASSLDPGQPLEQYF. In DNA, the CDR3 is TGCGCCAGCAGCTTAGACCCGGGACAGCCTTTGGAGCAGTACTTC. Complete variable domain (other parts from reference TRBV5-1 and TRBJ2-7): KAGVTQTPRYLIKTRGQQVTLSCSPISGHRSVSWYQQTPGQGLQFLFEYFSETQRNKGNFPGRFSGRQFSNSRSEMNVSTLELGDSALYLCASSLDPGQPLEQYFGPGTRLTVT.

This sequence joins TRBV4-3 and TRBJ1-5, with 7 positions matching TRBD1. The CDR3 spans 16 residues. The germline gives CDR1 LGHNA, CDR2 YSLEER. The V segment lost 0 bases and the J segment 7 bases; nucleotides outside the gene matches: 9. The CDR3 coding sequence is TGCGCCAGCAGCCAAGATCTAACAGGGGCCGGACAGCCCCAGCATTTT. As protein: CASSQDLTGAGQPQHF.

The rearrangement uses TRBV7-8 and TRBJ1-1, with 7 bases lining up with TRBD1. Looked up from germline, CDR1 is SGHVS and CDR2 is FQNEAQ. The CDR3 runs 11 residues. After removal of 5 bases from V and 10 bases from J, the junction contained 4 bases not matched to a gene. CDR3 sequence (DNA): TGTGCCAGCAGCGAGACAGGGAGAGCTTTCTTT. Residues: CASSETGRAFF.

The V gene is TRBV18, the J gene TRBJ1-3, with 10 positions matching TRBD1. CDR3 length equals 17 residues. CDR1 and CDR2 from the germline V gene are KGHSH and LQKENI. V dropped 3 bases and J dropped 0; count of bases not matched to a gene: 5. DNA for the CDR3: TGTGCCAGCTCACCGGCGGGACAGGGGAGCTCTGGAAACACCATATATTTT. Translating gives CASSPAGQGSSGNTIYF.

V and J are TRBV29-1 and TRBJ2-7; TRBD2 matches 9 bases. J lost 7 bases, V lost 4 bases, and 5 bases had no gene match. CDR1 and CDR2 from the germline V gene are SQVTM and ANQGSEA. The CDR3 length is 12 residues. The CDR3 DNA is TGCAGCGTTGGCGGGAGGGGGAGGGAGCAGTACTTC. Residues: CSVGGRGREQYF.

This chain connects TRBV7-9 to TRBJ2-2; TRBD2 is a possible D gene (5 bases). V was pared by 0 bases and J by 1 base, with 9 bases between. The CDR3 is 16 amino acids. Germline V gene data show CDR1 as SEHNR and CDR2 as FQNEAQ (reference sequence). Written as DNA, the CDR3 is TGTGCCAGCAGCTTAGCGGGAGCGAGGAACACCGGGGAGCTGTTTTTT. Residues: CASSLAGARNTGELFF.

The chain links TRBV10-3 to TRBJ1-2; the match to TRBD1 covers 9 bases. This CDR3 contains 14 residues. V was clipped by 7 bases and J by 2 bases; unmatched bases: 5. Germline V CDR1 and CDR2: ENHRY, SYGVKD. This chain's CDR3 is CAINRDRENYGYTF. The CDR3 DNA reads TGTGCCATCAATCGGGACAGGGAAAACTATGGCTACACCTTC.

The CDR3 loop is CASSPPTSGRYNEQFF. The CDR3 nucleotides read TGCGCCAGCAGCCCACCAACTAGCGGGAGGTACAATGAGCAGTTCTTC. The genes are TRBV5-1 and TRBJ2-1; 12 bases map to TRBD2. The CDR3 totals 16 residues. The V segment lost 4 bases and the J segment 4 bases; nucleotides outside the gene matches: 6. Per the germline V gene, CDR1 is SGHRS and CDR2 is YFSETQ.

The chain joins TRBV4-2 to TRBJ1-1; D is perhaps TRBD1 (5 bases). Looked up from germline, CDR1 is LGHNA and CDR2 is YNFKEQ. The CDR3 sequence is 12 residues long. V was cut by 4 bases and J by 8 bases, with 11 bases left in between. CDR3 loop: CASSLREGEAFF. The DNA of the CDR3 is TGTGCCAGCAGCCTAAGGGAGGGGGAAGCTTTCTTT.

J is TRBJ2-7 and V is TRBV3-1 (or the pseudogene TRBV3-2); 8 bases agree with TRBD2. This CDR3 spans 18 amino acids. J gave up 3 bases and V 0 bases, and 13 bases lay outside the gene matches. Germline lookup yields CDR1 LGHDT and CDR2 YNNKEL (reference sequence). The CDR3 DNA reads TGTGCCAGCAGCCAAGACTTCGGAGCTCTAGCGGGTTTCTACGAGCAGTACTTC. Translated, it gives CASSQDFGALAGFYEQYF.

V and J are TRBV21-1 and TRBJ1-4. TRBV21-1 constitutes a pseudogene. The CDR3 loop spans 19 amino acids. This CDR3 is CASSNGGFRSGGAFEKLFF. For the CDR3, the DNA is TGTGCCAGCAGCAATGGGGGATTCAGGAGCGGGGGCGCGTTCGAAAAACTGTTTTTT.

The chain combines TRBV4-2 with TRBJ1-5, with 11 bases identical to TRBD1. Germline lookup yields CDR1 LGHNA and CDR2 YNFKEQ. CDR3 length equals 16 residues. V trimming: 0 bases; J trimming: 6 bases; junction bases outside the gene matches: 4. CDR3 in amino acids: CASSQEGTGGGQPQHF. In nucleotides, the CDR3 is TGTGCCAGCAGCCAAGAAGGGACAGGGGGTGGTCAGCCCCAGCATTTT.